The rows below give T cell receptor beta chains drawn from one sample of a study of post-analysis software for immune sequencing data. TCRdb reanalysed the PCR reads using MiXCR and keeps one entry per CDR3 protein. Of hundreds of thousands of distinct CDR3 sequences in the sample, just under 30% are singletons; the top ten hold under 0.7%. The sequencing input was blood. These receptors were taken from a girl between 10 and 17 years old with multiple sclerosis. CDR3s include the opening cysteine and the closing phenylalanine or tryptophan. The order of the fields is V gene, D gene, clone size, J gene, CDR3 DNA, CDR3 protein. The D gene is left open where the match is weak. A row's size may be missing; if present it is once, few, many or a size class.

TRBV12-3/TRBV12-4,-,-,TRBJ1-4,TGTGCCAGCAGGGTCAGGACTAATGAAAAACTGTTTTTT,CASRVRTNEKLFF
TRBV7-2,-,few,TRBJ2-6,TGTGCCAGCAGCCCCCGGGCTGGGGCCAACGTCCTGACTTTC,CASSPRAGANVLTF
TRBV20-1,TRBD1,-,TRBJ1-5,TGCAGTGCTAGGCTACAGGGGGCAATCAATCAGCCCCAGCATTTT,CSARLQGAINQPQHF
TRBV7-2,TRBD2,-,TRBJ2-3,TGTGCCAGCAGCTTAGTCGTTAGCGGGGGGACAGATACGCAGTATTTT,CASSLVVSGGTDTQYF
TRBV7-8,-,few,TRBJ1-2,TGTGCCAGCAGCTCAGCGGCGGGGACTCCTCTTTATGGCTACACCTTC,CASSSAAGTPLYGYTF
TRBV21-1,-,few,TRBJ1-2,TGTGCCAGCAGCGCGACACCTTGGATGGCCTTCTATGGCTACACCTTC,CASSATPWMAFYGYTF
TRBV7-2,TRBD1,few,TRBJ2-7,TGTGCCAGCAGTCGCATACAGGGGGTCTACGAGCAGTACTTC,CASSRIQGVYEQYF
TRBV5-5,TRBD2,few,TRBJ2-1,TGTGCCAGCAGCTGGAGGACTAGCGGGGGCGGCAATGAGCAGTTCTTC,CASSWRTSGGGNEQFF
TRBV5-1,-,few,TRBJ2-6,TGCGCCAGCAGCCCAACAGGAGCTGGGGCCAACGTCCTGACTTTC,CASSPTGAGANVLTF
TRBV29-1,TRBD2,-,TRBJ2-1,TGCAGCGCTGCTAGCGGGAGCGTCAATGAGCAGTTCTTC,CSAASGSVNEQFF
TRBV12-3/TRBV12-4,-,-,TRBJ1-2,TGTGCCAGCAGTTTAGAGTACCAGTATGGCTACACCTTC,CASSLEYQYGYTF
TRBV7-2,-,few,TRBJ1-2,TGTGCCAGCAGCTTCGGAAGCCTGAGCTCTTATGGCTACACCTTC,CASSFGSLSSYGYTF
TRBV6-5,-,few,TRBJ2-1,TGTGCCAGCACCACGAGACGCAACCATTGGAATGAGCAGTTCTTC,CASTTRRNHWNEQFF
TRBV7-9,-,once,TRBJ1-2,TGTGCCAGCAGCCTACTACCTGAGGGAACCTATGGCTACACCTTC,CASSLLPEGTYGYTF
TRBV29-1,-,-,TRBJ2-7,TGCAGCGTAACGGTGGGGTCTATAAACTACGAGCAGTACTTC,CSVTVGSINYEQYF
TRBV3-1,-,few,TRBJ2-3,TGTGCCAGCAGCCCCTACAGTGATACGCAGTATTTT,CASSPYSDTQYF
TRBV20-1,-,-,TRBJ2-7,TGCAGTGCTAGAGATCAGAGGAGGATGAACGAGCAGTACTTC,CSARDQRRMNEQYF
TRBV5-1,-,-,TRBJ1-1,TGCGCCAGCCGTTCGGGGCACCCCGGCACTGAAGCTTTCTTT,CASRSGHPGTEAFF
TRBV20-1,-,-,TRBJ2-1,TGCAGTGCTAGAGGGGCTGCCGACTACAATGAGCAGTTCTTC,CSARGAADYNEQFF
TRBV5-6,-,many,TRBJ2-3,TGTGCCAGCAGCTGGGGCCCTTCTACGCAGTATTTT,CASSWGPSTQYF
TRBV2,TRBD2,few,TRBJ2-3,TGTGCCAGCAGCGCGACTAGCGGGGGGGCTACGCAGTATTTT,CASSATSGGATQYF
TRBV20-1,TRBD2,few,TRBJ2-7,TGCAGTGCTAGAGCCCTAGCGGGAGGAATCTACGCCTACGAGCAGTACTTC,CSARALAGGIYAYEQYF
TRBV12-3/TRBV12-4,-,-,TRBJ2-1,TGTGCCAGCAGGTTATCGGCCCCGGAGCATGAGCAGTTCTTC,CASRLSAPEHEQFF
TRBV20-1,TRBD2,-,TRBJ2-1,TGCAGTGCTAGAAGCCCAGCGGGGGCCTCCTACAATGAGCAGTTCTTC,CSARSPAGASYNEQFF
TRBV11-2,TRBD2,-,TRBJ2-1,TGTGCCAGCAGCTCACCCGGGACCTATAGCGGGACTAATGAGCAGTTCTTC,CASSSPGTYSGTNEQFF
TRBV7-2,TRBD2,few,TRBJ2-3,TGTGCCAGCAGCTTAGGGGGGGGGGAGCGCACAGATACGCAGTATTTT,CASSLGGGERTDTQYF
TRBV29-1,-,-,TRBJ1-2,TGCAGCGTTGAAGAACGGCAGCAAGATGGCTACACCTTC,CSVEERQQDGYTF
TRBV4-1,-,few,TRBJ2-5,TGCGCCAGCAGCCAAGTCGGGGAGATTTCGCGAGAGACCCAGTACTTC,CASSQVGEISRETQYF
TRBV3-1,-,-,TRBJ2-1,TGTGCCAGCAGCCAAGCATTCAAATTGGATGAGCAGTTCTTC,CASSQAFKLDEQFF
TRBV10-3,-,-,TRBJ2-1,TGTGCCATCAGTGGGCGGTCGGGGACACCCCGGGGGAGTGAGCAGTTCTTC,CAISGRSGTPRGSEQFF
TRBV20-1,TRBD2,-,TRBJ2-7,TGTAGGGCTAGCGGGAGGGCCTTCGAGCAGTACTTC,CRASGRAFEQYF